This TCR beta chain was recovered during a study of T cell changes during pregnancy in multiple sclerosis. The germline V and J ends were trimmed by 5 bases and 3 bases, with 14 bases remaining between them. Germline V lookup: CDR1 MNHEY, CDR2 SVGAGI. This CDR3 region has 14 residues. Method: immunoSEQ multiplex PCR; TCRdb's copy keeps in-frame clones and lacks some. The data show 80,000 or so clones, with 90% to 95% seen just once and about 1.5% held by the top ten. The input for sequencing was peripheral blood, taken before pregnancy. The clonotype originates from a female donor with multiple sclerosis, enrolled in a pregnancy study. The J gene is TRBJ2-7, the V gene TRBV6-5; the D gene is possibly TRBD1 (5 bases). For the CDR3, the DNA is TGTGCCAGCAGTACTGCAGGGCCCTACTACGAGCAGTACTTC. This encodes CASSTAGPYYEQYF.